Here is one TCR beta chain with its context. Its antigen is still unknown. Per-nucleotide qualities are absent, and no much larger clonotype sits a single base away. This sample is part of a study of CD8 T cells in Susac syndrome (dated by TCRdb to between 2018 and 2021). Notes on the research overall: Of the Susac syndrome patients who were sequenced, eight were in clinical remission while about six had clinically active disease. At the time of blood withdrawal, Susac syndrome patients were either therapy-naive, taking corticosteroids (with some also receiving IVIg), or on IVIg alone. Whether CD8+ T cell activation and differentiation in Susac syndrome was antigen driven was tested using repertoire sequencing. Clonality of the CD8+ T cell repertoire was compared between about a dozen healthy donors, 14 Susac syndrome patients and 15 multiple sclerosis patients. The full study reports these points: About 15 Susac-specific public clones were identified in the total CD8+ repertoire, and about 5 Susac-specific public clones were identified in the CD8+ TEMRA repertoire. Clonal expansion was seen in Susac syndrome CD8+ repertoires, peaking in CD8+ TEMRA cells and being greater in clinically active patients than in remitting ones. The TCR sequencing and HLA analysis was acknowledged to have included a relatively small number of individuals.

RNA was extracted with the RNeasy kit and roughly 0.45 to 1 ug was reverse transcribed using random hexamers. TCR beta CDR3 regions were amplified with the immunoSEQ multiplex PCR assay covering 54 Vbeta and 13 Jbeta segments. Bias from PCR amplification was corrected by using a synthetic template baseline for primer optimization and for computational correction. The authors processed their data as follows. Only productive sequences were kept, with reads annotated to V, D and J genes according to IMGT and analyzed in immunoSEQ Analyzer. Clonality was computed as one minus Shannon entropy normalized by log2 of the number of productive unique sequences. Public and private clones were assessed among the 100 most prevalent clones of each patient and control. Clones were defined as Susac-specific if absent from the healthy and MS cohorts, from under 1,200 published viral clones and from other ImmuneACCESS disease sequences. The public sequencing data were trimmed at Q25 with fastp and processed into clonotypes with MiXCR by TCRdb, which kept only in-frame beta chains. Every CDR3 protein is listed once, alongside the most common genes and DNA of its rows. TCRdb's processing, not the authors' own work, is the source of the V and J calls. This sample gives approximately 100,000 distinct CDR3 sequences in total; roughly 95% of them show up just once. The top ten clones comprise 0.41% of the sample.

CDR1 is given as SEHNR and CDR2 as FQNEAQ, both from the germline V gene (reference sequence). Spanning cysteine to phenylalanine, the CDR3 consists of 14 amino acids. Only the CDR3 part of the read is kept: 42 bases, read in frame from the first base. Between the V and J ends, shortened by 5 bases and 4 bases respectively, the junction contains 14 bases. High-throughput TCR beta sequencing profiled peripheral blood CD8+ and CD4+ T cells from healthy donors, Susac syndrome patients and multiple sclerosis patients. Recently defined diagnostic criteria for definite or probable disease were met by the Susac syndrome patients. Bulk CD8+ and CD4+ T cells were purified magnetically by negative isolation, whereas CD8+ TEMRA cells were enriched by FACS. Blood was drawn into EDTA tubes, processed within 24 hours, and PBMCs were isolated by density gradient centrifugation. PBMCs intended for TCR sequencing were cryopreserved in liquid nitrogen and thawed later in a water bath at 37 degrees C. The sorted or isolated CD4+, CD8+ and CD8+ TEMRA cells reached a purity of at least 90%.

The specimen was CD8+ T cells from PBMCs. The TCR comes from a human donor with Susac syndrome. This sequence uses TRBV7-9 and TRBJ1-1; confidence is insufficient to name the D gene. The DNA reads as follows: TGTGCCAGCAGCCCCGGGAACATGAGCACTGAAGCTTTCTTT. Translated, this is CASSPGNMSTEAFF.